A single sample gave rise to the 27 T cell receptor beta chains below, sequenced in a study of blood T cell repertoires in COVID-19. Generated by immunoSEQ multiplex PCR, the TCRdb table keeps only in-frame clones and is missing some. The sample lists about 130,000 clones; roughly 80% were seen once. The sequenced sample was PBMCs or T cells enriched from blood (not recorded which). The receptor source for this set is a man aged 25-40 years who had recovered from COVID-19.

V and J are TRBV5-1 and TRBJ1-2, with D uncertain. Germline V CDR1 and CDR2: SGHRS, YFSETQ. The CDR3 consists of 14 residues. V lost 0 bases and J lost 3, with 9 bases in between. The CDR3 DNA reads TGCGCCAGCAGCTTGGATACACCTCACTATGGCTACACCTTC. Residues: CASSLDTPHYGYTF. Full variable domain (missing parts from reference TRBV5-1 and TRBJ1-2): KAGVTQTPRYLIKTRGQQVTLSCSPISGHRSVSWYQQTPGQGLQFLFEYFSETQRNKGNFPGRFSGRQFSNSRSEMNVSTLELGDSALYLCASSLDTPHYGYTFGSGTRLTVV.

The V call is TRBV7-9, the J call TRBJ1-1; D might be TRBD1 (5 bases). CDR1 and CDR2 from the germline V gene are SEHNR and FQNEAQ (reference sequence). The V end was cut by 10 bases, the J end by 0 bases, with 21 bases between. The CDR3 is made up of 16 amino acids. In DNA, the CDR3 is TGTGCCACCTCCGGGACTCTCGACCAATTGAACACTGAAGCTTTCTTT. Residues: CATSGTLDQLNTEAFF.

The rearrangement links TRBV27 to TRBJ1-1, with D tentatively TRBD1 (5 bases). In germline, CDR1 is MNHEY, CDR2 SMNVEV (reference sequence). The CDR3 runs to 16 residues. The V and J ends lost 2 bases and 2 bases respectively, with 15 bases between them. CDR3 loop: CASSLIPTGLNTEAFF. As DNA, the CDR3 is TGTGCCAGCAGTTTAATCCCAACAGGATTAAACACTGAAGCTTTCTTT.

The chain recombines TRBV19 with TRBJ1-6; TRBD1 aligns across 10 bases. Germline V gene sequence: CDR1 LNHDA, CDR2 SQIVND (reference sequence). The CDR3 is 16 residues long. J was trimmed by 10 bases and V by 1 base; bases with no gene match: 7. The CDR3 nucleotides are TGTGCCAGTAGTATAGCCCGGGACAGGGGAAACTCACCCCTCCACTTT. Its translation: CASSIARDRGNSPLHF. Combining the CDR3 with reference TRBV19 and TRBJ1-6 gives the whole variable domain DGGITQSPKYLFRKEGQNVTLSCEQNLNHDAMYWYRQDPGQGLRLIYYSQIVNDFQKGDIAEGYSVSREKKESFPLTVTSAQKNPTAFYLCASSIARDRGNSPLHFGNGTRLTVT.

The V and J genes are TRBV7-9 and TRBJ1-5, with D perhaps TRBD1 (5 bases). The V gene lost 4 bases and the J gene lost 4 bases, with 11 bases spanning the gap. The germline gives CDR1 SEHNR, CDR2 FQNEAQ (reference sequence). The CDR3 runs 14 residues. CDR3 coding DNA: TGTGCCAGCAGCTCGACAGAAACTAATCAGCCCCAGCATTTT. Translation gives CASSSTETNQPQHF.

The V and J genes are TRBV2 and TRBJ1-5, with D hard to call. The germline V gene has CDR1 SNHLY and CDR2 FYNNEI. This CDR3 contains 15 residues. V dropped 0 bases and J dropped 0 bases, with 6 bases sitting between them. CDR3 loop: CASSEAGYSNQPQHF. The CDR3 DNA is TGTGCCAGCAGTGAAGCGGGCTATAGCAATCAGCCCCAGCATTTT.

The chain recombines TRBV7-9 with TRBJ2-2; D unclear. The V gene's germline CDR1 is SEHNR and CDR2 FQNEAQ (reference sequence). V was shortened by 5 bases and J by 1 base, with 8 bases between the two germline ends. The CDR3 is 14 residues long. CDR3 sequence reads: CASSRTENTGELFF. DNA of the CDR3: TGTGCCAGCAGCCGTACAGAGAACACCGGGGAGCTGTTTTTT.

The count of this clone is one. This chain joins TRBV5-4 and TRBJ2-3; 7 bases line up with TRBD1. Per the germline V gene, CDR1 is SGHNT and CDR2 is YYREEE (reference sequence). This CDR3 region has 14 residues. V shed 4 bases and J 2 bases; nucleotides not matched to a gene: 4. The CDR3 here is CASSEGQSTDTQYF. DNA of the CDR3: TGTGCCAGCAGCGAGGGACAGTCCACAGATACGCAGTATTTT.

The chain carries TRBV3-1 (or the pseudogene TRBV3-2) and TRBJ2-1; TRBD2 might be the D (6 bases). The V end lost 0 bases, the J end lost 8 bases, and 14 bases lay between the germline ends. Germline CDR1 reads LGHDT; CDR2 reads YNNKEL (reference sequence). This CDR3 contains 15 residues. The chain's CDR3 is CASSQDLRGKDEQFF. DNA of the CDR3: TGTGCCAGCAGCCAAGATCTCCGGGGGAAAGATGAGCAGTTCTTC.

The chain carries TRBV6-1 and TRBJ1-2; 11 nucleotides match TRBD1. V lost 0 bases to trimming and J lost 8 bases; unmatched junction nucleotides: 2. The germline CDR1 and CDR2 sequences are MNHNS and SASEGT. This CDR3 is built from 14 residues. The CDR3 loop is CASSEAGQGGGYTF. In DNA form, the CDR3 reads TGTGCCAGCAGTGAAGCGGGACAGGGGGGAGGCTACACCTTC.

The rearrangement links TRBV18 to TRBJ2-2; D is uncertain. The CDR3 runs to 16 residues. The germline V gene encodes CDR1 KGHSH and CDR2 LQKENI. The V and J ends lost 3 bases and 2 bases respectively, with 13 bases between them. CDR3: CASSPGQKVNTGELFF. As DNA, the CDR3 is TGTGCCAGCTCACCTGGGCAGAAAGTCAACACCGGGGAGCTGTTTTTT. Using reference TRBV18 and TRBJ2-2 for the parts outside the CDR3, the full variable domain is NAGVMQNPRHLVRRRGQEARLRCSPMKGHSHVYWYRQLPEEGLKFMVYLQKENIIDESGMPKERFSAEFPKEGPSILRIQQVVRGDSAAYFCASSPGQKVNTGELFFGEGSRLTVL.

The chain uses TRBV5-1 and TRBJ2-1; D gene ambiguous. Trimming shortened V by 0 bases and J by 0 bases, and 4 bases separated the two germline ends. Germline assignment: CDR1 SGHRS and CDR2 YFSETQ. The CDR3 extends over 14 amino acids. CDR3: CASSLGSSYNEQFF. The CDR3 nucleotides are TGCGCCAGCAGCTTGGGGAGCTCCTACAATGAGCAGTTCTTC.

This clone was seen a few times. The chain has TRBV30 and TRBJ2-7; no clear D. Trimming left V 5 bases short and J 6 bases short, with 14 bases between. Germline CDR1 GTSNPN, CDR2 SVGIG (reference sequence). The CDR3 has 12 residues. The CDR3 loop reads CAWAIAESEQYF. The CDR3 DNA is TGTGCCTGGGCGATCGCGGAGAGCGAGCAGTACTTC.

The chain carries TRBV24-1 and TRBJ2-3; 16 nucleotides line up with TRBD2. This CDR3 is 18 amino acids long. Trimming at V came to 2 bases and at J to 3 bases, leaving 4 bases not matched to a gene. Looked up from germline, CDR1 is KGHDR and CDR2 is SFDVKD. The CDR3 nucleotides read TGTGCCACCAGTGATTCGGGGACTAGCGGGAGGGGGACAGATACGCAGTATTTT. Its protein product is CATSDSGTSGRGTDTQYF.

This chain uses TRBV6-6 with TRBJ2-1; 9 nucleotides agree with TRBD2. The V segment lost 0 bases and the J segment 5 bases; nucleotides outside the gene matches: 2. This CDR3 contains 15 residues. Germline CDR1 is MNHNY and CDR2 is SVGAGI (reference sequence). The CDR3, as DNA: TGTGCCAGCAGTTACTCTCCTAGCGGGAACAATGAGCAGTTCTTC. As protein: CASSYSPSGNNEQFF.

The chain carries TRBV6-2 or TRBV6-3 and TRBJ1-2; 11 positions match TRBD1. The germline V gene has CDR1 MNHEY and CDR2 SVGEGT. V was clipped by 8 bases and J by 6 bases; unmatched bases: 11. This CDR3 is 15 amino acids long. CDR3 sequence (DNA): TGTGCCAGCGGCCGGGCGGACAGGGGGCGTCATGGCTACACCTTC. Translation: CASGRADRGRHGYTF.

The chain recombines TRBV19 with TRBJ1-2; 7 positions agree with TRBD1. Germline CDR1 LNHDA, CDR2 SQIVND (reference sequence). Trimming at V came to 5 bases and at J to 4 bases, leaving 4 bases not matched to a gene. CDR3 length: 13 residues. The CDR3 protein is CASSPRTGYGYTF. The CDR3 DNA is TGTGCCAGTAGTCCTCGGACAGGCTATGGCTACACCTTC.

CDR3 sequence: CASSQRQPPYEQYF. CDR3 nucleotide sequence: TGCGCCAGCAGCCAAAGACAGCCCCCTTACGAGCAGTACTTC. The chain employs TRBV4-1 and TRBJ2-7, with TRBD1 as a possible D gene (5 bases). There are 14 residues in the CDR3. With 2 bases removed from V and 4 bases from J, the gap between germline ends came to 12 bases. Germline assignment: CDR1 MGHRA and CDR2 YSYEKL.

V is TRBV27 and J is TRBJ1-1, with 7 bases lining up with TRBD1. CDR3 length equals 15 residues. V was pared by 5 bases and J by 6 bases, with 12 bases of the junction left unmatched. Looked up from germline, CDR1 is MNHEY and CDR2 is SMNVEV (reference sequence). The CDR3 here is CASSDPGKGASEAFF. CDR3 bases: TGTGCCAGCAGTGACCCGGGGAAGGGGGCCTCTGAAGCTTTCTTT.

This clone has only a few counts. The CDR3 region is CASAEARGSPLHF. CDR3 in DNA: TGTGCCAGCGCAGAGGCACGGGGTTCACCCCTCCACTTT. J is TRBJ1-6 and V is TRBV6-4; no clear D. V was cut by 8 bases and J by 9 bases, with 14 bases left in between. CDR3 size: 13 residues. CDR1 and CDR2 (germline): MRHNA, SNTAGT.

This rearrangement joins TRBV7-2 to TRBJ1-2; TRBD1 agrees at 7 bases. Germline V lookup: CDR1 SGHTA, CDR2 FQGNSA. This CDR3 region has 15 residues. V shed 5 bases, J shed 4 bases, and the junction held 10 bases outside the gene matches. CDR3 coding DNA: TGTGCCAGCAGCATCCGACAGGGACCCTTCTATGGCTACACCTTC. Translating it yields CASSIRQGPFYGYTF.

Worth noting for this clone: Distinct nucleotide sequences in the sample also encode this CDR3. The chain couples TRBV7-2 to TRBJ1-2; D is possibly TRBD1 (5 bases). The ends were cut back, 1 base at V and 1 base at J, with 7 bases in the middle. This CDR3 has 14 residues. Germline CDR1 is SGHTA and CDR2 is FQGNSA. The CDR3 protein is CASSLGGGNYGYTF. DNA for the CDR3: TGTGCCAGCAGCTTAGGGGGGGGTAACTATGGCTACACCTTC. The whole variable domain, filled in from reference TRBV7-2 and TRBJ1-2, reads GAGVSQSPSNKVTEKGKDVELRCDPISGHTALYWYRQSLGQGLEFLIYFQGNSAPDKSGLPSDRFSAERTGGSVSTLTIQRTQQEDSAVYLCASSLGGGNYGYTFGSGTRLTVV.

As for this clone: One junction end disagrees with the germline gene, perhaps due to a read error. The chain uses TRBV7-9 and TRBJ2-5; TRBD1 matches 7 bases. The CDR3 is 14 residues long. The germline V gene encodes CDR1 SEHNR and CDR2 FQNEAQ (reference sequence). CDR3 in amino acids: CASSSTGVQVTQYF. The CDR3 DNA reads TGTGCCAGCAGTTCTACAGGGGTCCAAGTGACCCAGTACTTC.

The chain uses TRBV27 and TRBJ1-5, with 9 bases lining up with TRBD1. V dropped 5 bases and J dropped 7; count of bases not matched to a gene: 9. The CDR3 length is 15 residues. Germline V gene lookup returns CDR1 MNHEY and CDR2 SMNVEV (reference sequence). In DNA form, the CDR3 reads TGTGCCAGCAGTCTGACAGGGGGTTGGGAGCAGCCCCAGCATTTT. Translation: CASSLTGGWEQPQHF.

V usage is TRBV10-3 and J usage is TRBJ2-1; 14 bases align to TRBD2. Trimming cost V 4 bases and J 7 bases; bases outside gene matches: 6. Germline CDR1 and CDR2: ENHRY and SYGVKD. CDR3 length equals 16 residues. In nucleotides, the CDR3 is TGTGCCATCAGTGGGGGGACTAGCGGGAGCGGGAATGAGCAGTTCTTC. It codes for CAISGGTSGSGNEQFF.

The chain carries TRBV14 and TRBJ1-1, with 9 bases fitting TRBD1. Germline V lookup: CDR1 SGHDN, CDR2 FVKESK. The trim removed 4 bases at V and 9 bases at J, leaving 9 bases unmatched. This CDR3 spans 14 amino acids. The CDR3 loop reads CASSLDRGRIKAFF. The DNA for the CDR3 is TGTGCCAGCAGCCTGGACAGGGGCCGCATAAAAGCTTTCTTT. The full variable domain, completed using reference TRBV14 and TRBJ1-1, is EAGVTQFPSHSVIEKGQTVTLRCDPISGHDNLYWYRRVMGKEIKFLLHFVKESKQDESGMPNNRFLAERTGGTYSTLKVQPAELEDSGVYFCASSLDRGRIKAFFGQGTRLTVV.

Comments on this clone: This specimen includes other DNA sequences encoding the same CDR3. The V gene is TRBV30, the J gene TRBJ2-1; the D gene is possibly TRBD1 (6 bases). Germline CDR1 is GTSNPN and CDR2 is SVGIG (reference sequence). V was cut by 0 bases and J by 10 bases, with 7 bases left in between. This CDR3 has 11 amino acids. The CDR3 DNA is TGTGCCTGGAGTGTAGGGGGAGAGCAGTTCTTC. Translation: CAWSVGGEQFF.